This TCR beta chain was recovered during a study of cytomegalovirus exposure and HLA in healthy donors. The wider study: Samples from HLA-typed donors yielded approximately 80 million unique TCRs in an early data release.

Primers included in the PCR were 60 Vbeta and 13 Jbeta primers. Produced via immunoSEQ multiplex PCR; TCRdb's table is partial and in-frame only. Among about 54,000 clones, roughly 85% were seen once, and the ten largest hold approximately 2.8%. As concerns this clone: Its antigen remains unknown.

Regarding the study as a whole: Earlier analysis yielded a pattern in which most TCR beta V segments were productive about 90% or about 30% of the time. A later analysis found common viral pathogens apparently linked to several of the most significant clusters.

This CDR3 comprises 16 residues. J was trimmed by 5 bases and V by 2 bases; bases with no gene match: 14. In germline, CDR1 is GTSNPN, CDR2 SVGIG (reference sequence). The clonotype originates from a woman aged 18-35 years in good health and CMV-seronegative. This chain uses TRBV30 with TRBJ2-5; 7 bases are shared with TRBD2. The sample comprised PBMCs. DNA for the CDR3: TGTGCCTGGAGTAAAGGACTAGGTCGGACCGGGGAGACCCAGTACTTC. This translates into CAWSKGLGRTGETQYF.